Presented here are 10 T cell receptor beta chains from one specimen sequenced in a study of blood T cell repertoires in COVID-19. Here immunoSEQ multiplex PCR was the method, and the copy in TCRdb shows in-frame clones only, minus some. The sample shows about 220,000 clones, about four fifths of them seen only once. Sequencing was performed on peripheral blood. The source is a woman aged 80 or over with acute or convalescent COVID-19.

This chain connects TRBV7-9 to TRBJ2-7, with TRBD2 as a possible D gene (5 bases). Deletions cut 8 bases from V and 4 bases from J, with 12 bases between. CDR3 length equals 12 residues. The V gene's germline CDR1 is SEHNR and CDR2 FQNEAQ (reference sequence). In DNA, the CDR3 is TGTGCCAGCGAGGGCCTGGGATACGAGCAGTACTTC. The encoded protein is CASEGLGYEQYF.

The chain recombines TRBV28 with TRBJ1-2, with unresolved D. Trimming removed 1 base at V and 2 bases at J, with 14 bases between. The CDR3 runs to 16 residues. CDR1 and CDR2 (germline): MDHEN, SYDVKM. CDR3 in amino acids: CASSLSAGGSNYGYTF. In DNA, the CDR3 is TGTGCCAGCAGTTTATCCGCTGGCGGCTCCAACTATGGCTACACCTTC.

This clone was seen only once. The J gene is TRBJ2-1, the V gene TRBV29-1, with 8 bases that match TRBD2. The V gene's germline CDR1 is SQVTM and CDR2 ANQGSEA. The trim removed 4 bases at V and 6 bases at J, leaving 8 bases unmatched. The CDR3 runs 14 residues. The CDR3 DNA sequence: TGCAGCGTTGTATTAATAGGACTAGCCAATGAGCAGTTCTTC. This sequence encodes CSVVLIGLANEQFF.

The rearrangement joins TRBV3-1 (or the pseudogene TRBV3-2) to TRBJ1-2, with TRBD1 as a possible D gene (6 bases). This CDR3 contains 14 residues. Per germline, CDR1 LGHDT and CDR2 YNNKEL (reference sequence). V lost 4 bases to trimming and J lost 8 bases, with 17 bases between them. CDR3 sequence: CASSPTGSSGGYTF. The DNA for the CDR3 is TGTGCCAGCAGCCCCACAGGGTCCTCTGGCGGCTACACCTTC.

J is TRBJ2-7 and V is TRBV6-5; the match to TRBD2 covers 7 bases. The CDR3 has 15 amino acids. V was pared by 0 bases and J by 0 bases, with 2 bases of the junction left unmatched. Germline V gives CDR1 MNHEY, CDR2 SVGAGI. This CDR3 reads CASSYSGGGSYEQYF. The CDR3 bases are TGTGCCAGCAGTTACTCTGGCGGGGGCTCCTACGAGCAGTACTTC.

The count of this clone is one. This chain links TRBV5-6 with TRBJ1-1, with a possible D match to TRBD1 (6 bases). The CDR3 extends over 14 amino acids. The V gene's germline CDR1 is SGHDT and CDR2 YYEEEE. The V gene lost 1 base and the J gene lost 2 bases, with 9 bases spanning the gap. Here the CDR3 DNA reads TGTGCCAGCAGCTTGAGGACAGTTAACACTGAAGCTTTCTTT. Translated, it gives CASSLRTVNTEAFF.

This clone was detected once. The rearrangement uses TRBV3-1 (or the pseudogene TRBV3-2) and TRBJ2-2; 7 bases fit TRBD2. Trimming cost V 4 bases and J 5 bases; bases outside gene matches: 4. The germline V gene encodes CDR1 LGHDT and CDR2 YNNKEL (reference sequence). CDR3 size: 14 residues. Written as DNA, the CDR3 is TGTGCCAGCAGCCCGGGACTACCGACCGGGGAGCTGTTTTTT. Protein sequence: CASSPGLPTGELFF.

The chain is built from TRBV10-2 and TRBJ1-1; no clear D. The CDR3 extends over 12 amino acids. CDR1 WSHSY and CDR2 SAAADI come from the germline V gene. The germline V and J ends were trimmed by 3 bases and 8 bases, with 10 bases remaining between them. The CDR3 here is CASSEEGREAFF. Written as DNA, the CDR3 is TGCGCCAGCAGTGAAGAGGGTCGGGAAGCTTTCTTT.

DNA for the CDR3: TGTGCCTGGAATCGGGGAGATGAAAAACTGTTTTTT. As protein: CAWNRGDEKLFF. The chain is built from TRBV30 and TRBJ1-4; D call uncertain. Germline V lookup: CDR1 GTSNPN, CDR2 SVGIG (reference sequence). The CDR3 runs 12 residues. V lost 4 bases and J lost 6, with 9 bases in between.

J is TRBJ2-7 and V is TRBV18; 11 bases agree with TRBD1. CDR1 KGHSH and CDR2 LQKENI come from the germline V gene. The V and J ends lost 3 bases and 7 bases, in that order; junction bases with no gene match: 11. The CDR3 contains 16 residues. CDR3 sequence: CASSPSRGQGAGEQYF. In DNA, the CDR3 is TGTGCCAGCTCACCCTCCCGCGGACAGGGGGCAGGTGAGCAGTACTTC. Supplemented by reference TRBV18 and TRBJ2-7, the full variable domain reads NAGVMQNPRHLVRRRGQEARLRCSPMKGHSHVYWYRQLPEEGLKFMVYLQKENIIDESGMPKERFSAEFPKEGPSILRIQQVVRGDSAAYFCASSPSRGQGAGEQYFGPGTRLTVT.